These 10 T cell receptor beta chains share one sample of origin, sequenced in a study of cytomegalovirus exposure and HLA in healthy donors. The PCR employed 60 Vbeta primers together with 13 Jbeta primers. The repertoire was sequenced with immunoSEQ multiplex PCR; TCRdb's copy has only in-frame clones and lacks some. The sample comprises 100,000 or so clones, less than 75% of which are singletons, and about 11% rests with the top ten. The sequenced material came from PBMCs. These receptor sequences come from a man between 40 and 49 years old in good health and CMV-seropositive.

The chain has TRBV29-1 and TRBJ2-1; 7 bases map to TRBD1. The CDR3 consists of 10 residues. CDR1 and CDR2 (germline): SQVTM, ANQGSEA. V trimming: 6 bases; J trimming: 15 bases; junction bases outside the gene matches: 8. The CDR3 nucleotides are TGCAGCGTCCTTTTGGGACAGACGTTCTTC. Translating gives CSVLLGQTFF.

The rearrangement uses TRBV4-3 and TRBJ1-2; D is perhaps TRBD1 (6 bases). The germline V gene has CDR1 LGHNA and CDR2 YSLEER. V lost 2 bases, J lost 6 bases, and 16 bases lay in between. This CDR3 comprises 15 residues. In DNA, the CDR3 is TGCGCCAGCAGCCAATACGACAGGACGATTAATGGCTACACCTTC. It yields the protein CASSQYDRTINGYTF.

This clone appeared a few times. The chain employs TRBV5-4 and TRBJ2-3; the match to TRBD1 covers 7 bases. V dropped 4 bases and J dropped 5; count of bases not matched to a gene: 10. This CDR3 has 15 amino acids. The germline V gene has CDR1 SGHNT and CDR2 YYREEE (reference sequence). Here the CDR3 reads CASSPGQVQGDTQYF. CDR3 sequence (DNA): TGTGCCAGCAGCCCTGGACAGGTCCAAGGAGATACGCAGTATTTT.

The chain joins TRBV6-1 to TRBJ2-2; tentatively, D is TRBD2 (6 bases). Germline CDR1 MNHNS, CDR2 SASEGT. The CDR3 contains 14 residues. V lost 2 bases and J 6 bases, leaving 10 bases between the germline ends. This chain's CDR3 is CASSETGASGELFF. DNA of the CDR3: TGTGCCAGCAGTGAAACGGGAGCGTCCGGGGAGCTGTTTTTT.

The V gene is TRBV10-2, the J gene TRBJ2-5; 13 bases are a match to TRBD2. The V gene's germline CDR1 is WSHSY and CDR2 SAAADI. V lost 8 bases and J lost 5; bases outside the gene matches: 5. CDR3 length equals 14 residues. CDR3 DNA sequence: TGCGCCAGCCTCGGACTAGCGGGAGACGAGACCCAGTACTTC. Encoded protein: CASLGLAGDETQYF.

This rearrangement joins TRBV2 to TRBJ2-3; TRBD1 agrees at 8 bases. CDR1 and CDR2 (germline): SNHLY, FYNNEI. V trimming: 1 base; J trimming: 3 bases; junction bases outside the gene matches: 3. This CDR3 has 15 residues. DNA of the CDR3: TGTGCCAGCAGTGAAGACAGGGGGGCTACAGATACGCAGTATTTT. It translates to CASSEDRGATDTQYF.

The V and J genes are TRBV10-3 and TRBJ1-1, with a weak D call TRBD1 (5 bases). The CDR3 extends over 15 amino acids. Germline CDR1 ENHRY, CDR2 SYGVKD. V was clipped by 0 bases and J by 5 bases, with 13 bases between them. CDR3 sequence reads: CAISESGAVRTEAFF. CDR3 nucleotides: TGTGCCATCAGTGAGTCAGGGGCGGTACGGACTGAAGCTTTCTTT.

This chain links TRBV7-2 with TRBJ2-1; 11 bases are shared with TRBD2. This CDR3 spans 14 amino acids. From germline, CDR1 is SGHTA and CDR2 FQGNSA. The ends lost 7 bases at V and 6 bases at J; junction bases unmatched: 5. The DNA of the CDR3 is TGTGCCAGCACCCCTAGCGGGGGGCTCAATGAGCAGTTCTTC. Translated: CASTPSGGLNEQFF.

The chain is built from TRBV7-2 and TRBJ2-5; no clear D gene. This CDR3 region has 12 residues. The germline V gene has CDR1 SGHTA and CDR2 FQGNSA. Trimming shortened V by 4 bases and J by 2 bases, and 5 bases separated the two germline ends. DNA for the CDR3: TGTGCCAGCAGCTCCTATCAAGAGACCCAGTACTTC. It codes for CASSSYQETQYF.

This clone was seen a handful of times. The chain recombines TRBV7-3 with TRBJ2-2; the match to TRBD2 covers 9 bases. CDR3 length: 16 residues. The germline V gene has CDR1 SGHTA and CDR2 FQGTGA. With V trimmed by 1 base and J by 1 base, 1 base remained unmatched. The CDR3 reads CASSLKAGGNTGELFF. CDR3 coding DNA: TGTGCCAGCAGCTTAAAAGCGGGAGGGAACACCGGGGAGCTGTTTTTT.